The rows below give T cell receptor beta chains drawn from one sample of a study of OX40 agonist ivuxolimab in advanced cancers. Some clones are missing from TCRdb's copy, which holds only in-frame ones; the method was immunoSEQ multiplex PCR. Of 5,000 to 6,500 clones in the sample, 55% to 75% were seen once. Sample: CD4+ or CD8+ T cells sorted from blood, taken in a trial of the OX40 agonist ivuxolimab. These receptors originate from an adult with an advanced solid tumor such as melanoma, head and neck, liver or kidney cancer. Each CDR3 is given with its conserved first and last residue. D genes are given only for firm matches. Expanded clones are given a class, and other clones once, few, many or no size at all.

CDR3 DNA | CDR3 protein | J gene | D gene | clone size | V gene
TGTGCCAGCAGCTTAGCGGGACAGGGGCCAAGCAATCAGCCCCAGCATTTT | CASSLAGQGPSNQPQHF | TRBJ1-5 | TRBD1 | once | TRBV7-8
TGTGCCATCAGTCCCGGGTCCACAGATACGCAGTATTTT | CAISPGSTDTQYF | TRBJ2-3 | - | - | TRBV10-3
TGCAGCGTTGAAGTAGCGGCCCCCTACGAGCAGTACTTC | CSVEVAAPYEQYF | TRBJ2-7 | - | - | TRBV29-1
TGTGCCAGCAGCTTAGCGGGTCAGCCCCAGCATTTT | CASSLAGQPQHF | TRBJ1-5 | - | - | TRBV7-6
TGCGCCAGCAGCCCTAGCGGAGGGGGGACCCAGTACTTC | CASSPSGGGTQYF | TRBJ2-5 | - | - | TRBV4-1
TGTGCCAGCAGCTCCGAACGGACTAGCGGGTACACAGATACGCAGTATTTT | CASSSERTSGYTDTQYF | TRBJ2-3 | TRBD2 | - | TRBV7-6
TGTGCCAGCAGTTTAACCCCCAGCGAGGACGACGAGCAGTACTTC | CASSLTPSEDDEQYF | TRBJ2-7 | - | once | TRBV28
TGTGCCAGCAGTGAATCAGGGGGCCTTTCCTACGAGCAGTACTTC | CASSESGGLSYEQYF | TRBJ2-7 | TRBD1 | few | TRBV6-1
TGTGCCAGCAGCTTTGCTAGCGGATGGGCCTACGAGCAGTACTTC | CASSFASGWAYEQYF | TRBJ2-7 | TRBD2 | - | TRBV7-9
TGTGCCAGCAGTTACTCGGCCGGGAGCAATCAGCCCCAGCATTTT | CASSYSAGSNQPQHF | TRBJ1-5 | - | - | TRBV6-5
TGTGCCAGCAGCCCCGACAGTCTTTATGGCTACACCTTC | CASSPDSLYGYTF | TRBJ1-2 | - | - | TRBV7-9
TGCGCCAGCAGCTCCGACAGGGTTGCCTACGAGCAGTACTTC | CASSSDRVAYEQYF | TRBJ2-7 | TRBD1 | - | TRBV4-1
TGCGCCAGCAGCTTGGGGCTGGGGGGCCGAGACGGCTACACCTTC | CASSLGLGGRDGYTF | TRBJ1-2 | - | - | TRBV5-1
TGTGCCAGCAGTCTCGGGACTCGTGAGCAGTACTTC | CASSLGTREQYF | TRBJ2-7 | - | - | TRBV6-5
TGTGCCAGCAGCTTGGGGGGGACAGGGTTAATCCATTCGCCCCAGCATTTT | CASSLGGTGLIHSPQHF | TRBJ1-5 | TRBD1 | - | TRBV5-6
TGTGCCAGCAGCCAAGATTCGCCCTCCGCGCAGTACTTC | CASSQDSPSAQYF | TRBJ2-7 | - | - | TRBV14
TGTGCCAGTAGTATAGTGGGTTTCTCCTACAATGAGCAGTTCTTC | CASSIVGFSYNEQFF | TRBJ2-1 | - | - | TRBV19
TGTGCCAGCAGCGTATATGAGGCCGGGGAGCTGTTTTTT | CASSVYEAGELFF | TRBJ2-2 | - | - | TRBV9
TGCGCCAGCAGCCCGGCGGGGGGTCCAGGGAGGTCCTACAATGAGCAGTTCTTC | CASSPAGGPGRSYNEQFF | TRBJ2-1 | TRBD2 | - | TRBV5-1
TGTGCCAGCAGCGACGGGGTGACTGAAGCTTTCTTT | CASSDGVTEAFF | TRBJ1-1 | - | - | TRBV7-8
TGTGCCAGCAGCTTAACTCAGGACGGATTTGCTGAAGCTTTCTTT | CASSLTQDGFAEAFF | TRBJ1-1 | - | - | TRBV11-2
TGTGCCAGCCAGGGTGACAGAGAACAAGAGACCCAGTACTTC | CASQGDREQETQYF | TRBJ2-5 | - | medium-sized | TRBV28
TGTGCCAGCAGCCAAGATCCCGCGGGAGCTGGTGGGAATGAGCAGTTCTTC | CASSQDPAGAGGNEQFF | TRBJ2-1 | TRBD2 | - | TRBV4-2
TGTGCCAGCAGTTTATCCCCATGGGGGGAGCAGTACTTC | CASSLSPWGEQYF | TRBJ2-7 | - | - | TRBV27
TGTGCGACTAGCGGGAGTTTGAATACAGATACGCAGTATTTT | CATSGSLNTDTQYF | TRBJ2-3 | TRBD2 | few | TRBV7-6
TGTGCCAGCAGTTCTACCTCGGGTGGGTACGAGCAGTACTTC | CASSSTSGGYEQYF | TRBJ2-7 | - | - | TRBV27
TGTGCCAGCAGCCAAGTAGCCGGGAACTCCTACGAGCAGTACTTC | CASSQVAGNSYEQYF | TRBJ2-7 | - | - | TRBV14
TGTGCCAGCAGCTTTGGGACAGGGTTTTACTCTGGGGCCAACGTCCTGACTTTC | CASSFGTGFYSGANVLTF | TRBJ2-6 | TRBD1 | once | TRBV5-4
TGCAGCGTTGAAGATCACAGCTATGGCTACACCTTC | CSVEDHSYGYTF | TRBJ1-2 | - | once | TRBV29-1
TGCAGCGCCGGGGACAGCTCCTACGAGCAGTACTTC | CSAGDSSYEQYF | TRBJ2-7 | TRBD1 | - | TRBV29-1
TGTGCCAGCAGTTTTTGGACGGTCTGGGGCTACACCTTC | CASSFWTVWGYTF | TRBJ1-2 | - | - | TRBV28
TGTGCCTGGAGTGTACTTGGCAGGGGGAATTCACCCCTCCACTTT | CAWSVLGRGNSPLHF | TRBJ1-6 | TRBD1 | - | TRBV30
TGTGCCAGCACCCCAGGGACAGGGAGCTACGAGCAGTACTTC | CASTPGTGSYEQYF | TRBJ2-7 | TRBD1 | few | TRBV2
TGTGCCAGCAGCCGGGACACCTCGAGCACAGATACGCAGTATTTT | CASSRDTSSTDTQYF | TRBJ2-3 | - | large | TRBV5-8
TGTGCCAGCAGCATAGTGCCACAAAGTCGGGCCAACGTCCTGACTTTC | CASSIVPQSRANVLTF | TRBJ2-6 | - | - | TRBV7-7
TGTGCCAGCAGTTTAGAGGAAGGGACTAACTATGGCTACACCTTC | CASSLEEGTNYGYTF | TRBJ1-2 | - | medium-sized | TRBV28
TGTGCCACCAGCGTTCCGGGCTCTGGAAACACCATATATTTT | CATSVPGSGNTIYF | TRBJ1-3 | - | once | TRBV15
TGCGCCAGCAGCCAAGTACCCCCGGGTTACAATGAGCAGTTCTTC | CASSQVPPGYNEQFF | TRBJ2-1 | - | - | TRBV4-3
TGCGCCAGCAGCCAAGGACTAGCACACGAGCAGTTCTTC | CASSQGLAHEQFF | TRBJ2-1 | TRBD2 | - | TRBV4-3
TGTGCCAGCAGTTTGGTCGGGGGCACCTCCTATAATTCACCCCTCCACTTT | CASSLVGGTSYNSPLHF | TRBJ1-6 | - | - | TRBV27
TGTGCTAGTGGTTTGGGGGACAGGGAAGGTTTATTCGGCAATCAGCCCCAGCATTTT | CASGLGDREGLFGNQPQHF | TRBJ1-5 | TRBD1 | once | TRBV12-5
TGCGCCAGCAGTCATACGGGACAGGCCTACATGAACACTGAAGCTTTCTTT | CASSHTGQAYMNTEAFF | TRBJ1-1 | TRBD1 | once | TRBV23-1
TGTGCCAGCAGTTTTTCAGTTAACACTGAAGCTTTCTTT | CASSFSVNTEAFF | TRBJ1-1 | - | - | TRBV28
TGTGCCAGCAGCCCAGGGACTAGCGGGAGCTCCTACGAGCAGTACTTC | CASSPGTSGSSYEQYF | TRBJ2-7 | TRBD2 | - | TRBV9
TGTGCCAGCAGCCCCCCCAGGCAGTTCCCGTCCAGTGGCTACACCTTC | CASSPPRQFPSSGYTF | TRBJ1-2 | - | - | TRBV7-9
TGCGCCAGCAGCCATCCCGGGACAGGGGGAGGGAATGAGCAGTTCTTC | CASSHPGTGGGNEQFF | TRBJ2-1 | TRBD1 | few | TRBV4-1
TGTGCCAGCTCACAGGGGACTAGCGGGAGCAAAAACATTCAGTACTTC | CASSQGTSGSKNIQYF | TRBJ2-4 | TRBD2 | - | TRBV18
TGTGCCAGCAGCCCCTACCTCGAGGGCGACGAGCAGTACTTC | CASSPYLEGDEQYF | TRBJ2-7 | - | - | TRBV6-6
TGCAGCGGTGTCCAGAGTAACTCCTACGAGCAGTACTTC | CSGVQSNSYEQYF | TRBJ2-7 | - | - | TRBV29-1
TGTGCCAGTACCCAAGGGGGTGGAGGTCAGCCCCAGCATTTT | CASTQGGGGQPQHF | TRBJ1-5 | - | few | TRBV19
TGTGCCAGCATTGCCGGGACTGACACAGATACGCAGTATTTT | CASIAGTDTDTQYF | TRBJ2-3 | - | - | TRBV27
TGTGCCAGCAGCCAAGGTTTCAGGGGGCGAACCGGGGAGCTGTTTTTT | CASSQGFRGRTGELFF | TRBJ2-2 | TRBD1 | - | TRBV14
TGTGCCAGCAGCCCACCCGTGGGAGCGGGAAAGCAGTACTTC | CASSPPVGAGKQYF | TRBJ2-7 | TRBD2 | - | TRBV6-5